This T cell receptor beta chain derives from a study of blood T cells in healthy people across ages. This clonotype was counted a single time. Its antigen remains unidentified. There are 14 residues in the CDR3. Trimming pared 0 bases from V and 8 bases from J, leaving 10 bases between. Germline lookup yields CDR1 MNHNY and CDR2 SVGAGI (reference sequence). Notes on the study in general: The CMV status of each donor remained undetermined, and this could have confounded shifts in expanded clonotypes.

Sample-barcoded 5' priming and a J-beta primer mix drove a second PCR of 7 to 11 cycles. From the 5' RACE reads, TCRdb called clonotypes with MiXCR, one entry per CDR3 protein. The data hold roughly 2 million distinct CDR3 sequences, with around half observed a single time. This clonotype originated in a woman in her 40s in good health. The chain employs TRBV6-6 and TRBJ1-4; D uncertain. The material sequenced was blood. The DNA of the CDR3 is TGTGCCAGCAGTTACTCAGGCGGGAAGGAAAAACTGTTTTTT. Translation gives CASSYSGGKEKLFF.